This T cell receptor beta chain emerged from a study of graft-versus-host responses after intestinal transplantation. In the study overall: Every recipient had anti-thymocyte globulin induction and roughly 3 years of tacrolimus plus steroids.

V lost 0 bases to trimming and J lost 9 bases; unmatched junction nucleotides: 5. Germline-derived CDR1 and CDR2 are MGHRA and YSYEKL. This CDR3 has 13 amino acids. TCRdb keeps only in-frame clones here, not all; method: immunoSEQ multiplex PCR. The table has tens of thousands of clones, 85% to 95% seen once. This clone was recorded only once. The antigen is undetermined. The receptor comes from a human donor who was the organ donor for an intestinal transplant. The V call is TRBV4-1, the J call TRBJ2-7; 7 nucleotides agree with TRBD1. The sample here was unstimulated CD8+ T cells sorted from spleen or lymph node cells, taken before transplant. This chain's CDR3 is CASSQETGFVQYF. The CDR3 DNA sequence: TGCGCCAGCAGCCAAGAGACAGGGTTTGTGCAGTACTTC.